Each of the 15 T cell receptor beta chains below was sequenced from the same sample in a study of shared clonotypes between healthy human individuals. Clones were sequenced by immunoSEQ multiplex PCR, and TCRdb holds only the in-frame ones, with some missing. The repertoire has a few million clones, over 85% of them found once; the top ten carry approximately 0.4%. Material: naive CD4+ T cells from PBMCs. Subset described: CD45RA+ positively selected. These receptors all stem from a man younger than 35 in good health. Some clones in this sample may be carry-over from other donors' samples.

The chain employs TRBV5-6 and TRBJ2-7; 12 bases fit TRBD2. The CDR3 is made up of 15 amino acids. Looked up from germline, CDR1 is SGHDT and CDR2 is YYEEEE. V lost 4 bases, J lost 2 bases, and 4 bases stayed unmatched. The CDR3 bases are TGTGCCAGCAGCCAAGGACTAGCGGGAACCTACGAGCAGTACTTC. Residues: CASSQGLAGTYEQYF.

This chain uses TRBV5-8 with TRBJ2-7; 7 bases are shared with TRBD1. The CDR3 runs to 16 residues. Trimming at V came to 4 bases and at J to 9 bases, leaving 19 bases not matched to a gene. Germline V gives CDR1 SGHTS, CDR2 YDEGEE. The CDR3, as DNA: TGTGCCAGCAGCATCCGTCGGACAGGAAAAGAGTTGGGGCAGTACTTC. Its translation: CASSIRRTGKELGQYF.

The chain uses TRBV19 and TRBJ1-5, with 7 bases lining up with TRBD1. The CDR3 covers 15 residues. Per germline, CDR1 LNHDA and CDR2 SQIVND (reference sequence). With V trimmed by 2 bases and J by 1 base, 2 bases remained unmatched. CDR3 nucleotides: TGTGCCAGTAGTATAAGGGGGCAGAGCAATCAGCCCCAGCATTTT. Translated, it gives CASSIRGQSNQPQHF. Together with reference TRBV19 and TRBJ1-5, the CDR3 gives the full variable domain: DGGITQSPKYLFRKEGQNVTLSCEQNLNHDAMYWYRQDPGQGLRLIYYSQIVNDFQKGDIAEGYSVSREKKESFPLTVTSAQKNPTAFYLCASSIRGQSNQPQHFGDGTRLSIL.

J is TRBJ2-1 and V is TRBV20-1; perhaps TRBD1 as D (5 bases). This CDR3 is 11 amino acids long. V was clipped by 6 bases and J by 10 bases, with 13 bases between them. Per germline, CDR1 DFQATT and CDR2 SNEGSKA (reference sequence). In DNA form, the CDR3 reads TGCAGTGCGCCGCCGCAGGGCGAGCAGTTCTTC. Amino acid sequence: CSAPPQGEQFF.

The chain joins TRBV6-1 to TRBJ1-5, with D maybe TRBD1 (5 bases). V dropped 4 bases and J dropped 2 bases, with 9 bases sitting between them. CDR3 size: 14 residues. The germline CDR1 and CDR2 sequences are MNHNS and SASEGT. The CDR3 loop is CASSGLGGNQPQHF. CDR3 nucleotide sequence: TGTGCCAGCAGTGGTTTGGGGGGCAATCAGCCCCAGCATTTT.

As regards this clone: The sample holds other DNA sequences that translate to the same CDR3. The chain has TRBV20-1 and TRBJ2-7, with D perhaps matching TRBD1 (5 bases). Germline values: CDR1 DFQATT, CDR2 SNEGSKA (reference sequence). Between the trimmed V and J ends, which lost 6 bases and 2 bases, there was a span of 8 bases. The CDR3 is 11 residues long. The CDR3: CSARVTYEQYF. The CDR3 region has the DNA TGCAGTGCCAGGGTCACCTACGAGCAGTACTTC.

The chain combines TRBV19 with TRBJ1-2, with unresolved D. CDR1 and CDR2 (germline): LNHDA, SQIVND (reference sequence). V lost 4 bases and J 2 bases, leaving 23 bases between the germline ends. The CDR3 sequence is 18 residues long. The DNA of the CDR3 is TGTGCCAGTAGTAGGGCCATAAGCAGCTATCCTGACAACTATGGCTACACCTTC. Protein sequence: CASSRAISSYPDNYGYTF.

This chain joins TRBV28 and TRBJ2-7; 7 nucleotides line up with TRBD2. The CDR3 spans 14 residues. Germline V gives CDR1 MDHEN, CDR2 SYDVKM. V lost 5 bases and J lost 2; bases outside the gene matches: 6. Here the CDR3 DNA reads TGTGCCAGCAGTGGGGGGGGAGCTACCTACGAGCAGTACTTC. Translated, it gives CASSGGGATYEQYF.

The rearrangement uses TRBV28 and TRBJ1-5; D gene uncertain. The length of the CDR3 is 16 residues. V shed 4 bases and J shed 2 bases, with 15 bases lying between them. Germline lookup yields CDR1 MDHEN and CDR2 SYDVKM. CDR3 sequence reads: CASSSPPGAGNQPQHF. The CDR3 DNA is TGTGCCAGCAGTTCCCCCCCCGGAGCAGGCAATCAGCCCCAGCATTTT.

This rearrangement joins TRBV5-1 to TRBJ1-2; 8 bases fit TRBD1. The CDR3 has 14 amino acids. V lost 3 bases and J lost 10; bases outside the gene matches: 11. Looked up from germline, CDR1 is SGHRS and CDR2 is YFSETQ. The CDR3 loop is CASSSSGQGRDYTF. For the CDR3, the DNA is TGCGCCAGCAGCTCCTCTGGACAGGGACGGGACTACACCTTC.

Only a few counts were recorded for this clone. The same CDR3 arises from other DNA sequences in this sample as well. This chain joins TRBV18 and TRBJ1-2; D gene ambiguous. The CDR3 has 13 residues. V dropped 2 bases and J dropped 1 base, with 5 bases sitting between them. Germline CDR1 KGHSH, CDR2 LQKENI. The CDR3 protein is CASSPSGNYGYTF. As DNA, the CDR3 is TGTGCCAGCTCACCATCGGGTAACTATGGCTACACCTTC.

The rearrangement uses TRBV7-3 and TRBJ2-3; the D gene is possibly TRBD1 (5 bases). Deletions cut 5 bases from V and 14 bases from J, with 17 bases between. The germline gives CDR1 SGHTA, CDR2 FQGTGA. The CDR3 totals 12 residues. This chain's CDR3 is CASSEPDRRPYF. The DNA for the CDR3 is TGTGCCAGCAGCGAACCAGACAGAAGACCGTATTTT.

This chain links TRBV5-6 with TRBJ1-3, with no clear D. The length of the CDR3 is 16 residues. CDR1 and CDR2 from the germline V gene are SGHDT and YYEEEE. V lost 0 bases, J lost 4 bases, and 14 bases lay in between. The CDR3 coding sequence is TGTGCCAGCAGCTTGGATACCACCAATCGGGGAAACACCATATATTTT. Translated: CASSLDTTNRGNTIYF.

The chain links TRBV19 to TRBJ1-2; D uncertain. Germline CDR1 and CDR2: LNHDA and SQIVND (reference sequence). With 0 bases removed from V and 0 bases from J, the gap between germline ends came to 5 bases. This CDR3 contains 14 residues. The CDR3 nucleotides are TGTGCCAGTAGTATAGACGGCGCTAACTATGGCTACACCTTC. It codes for CASSIDGANYGYTF. Drawing the rest from reference TRBV19 and TRBJ1-2, the complete variable domain is DGGITQSPKYLFRKEGQNVTLSCEQNLNHDAMYWYRQDPGQGLRLIYYSQIVNDFQKGDIAEGYSVSREKKESFPLTVTSAQKNPTAFYLCASSIDGANYGYTFGSGTRLTVV.

The chain links TRBV4-1 to TRBJ2-5; TRBD1 might be the D (6 bases). The CDR3 covers 18 residues. Per germline, CDR1 MGHRA and CDR2 YSYEKL. V was pared by 4 bases and J by 1 base, with 22 bases between. The CDR3 spells CASSPRGRPSGFQETQYF. The CDR3 DNA reads as TGCGCCAGCAGCCCCAGGGGACGGCCATCAGGTTTCCAAGAGACCCAGTACTTC.